This T cell receptor beta chain came from a study of cytomegalovirus exposure and HLA in healthy donors. Study as a whole: For the approximately 360 genotyped donors, over 80% fell within the Caucasian-associated ancestry cluster.

Use of 60 Vbeta and 13 Jbeta primers characterized the PCR. Produced via immunoSEQ multiplex PCR; TCRdb's table is partial and in-frame only. Among approximately 150,000 clones listed, approximately 76% were seen once. Overall study results and limits: The authors excluded some V segments, including TRBV6-2 and TRBV6-3, as indistinguishable. Presence/absence analyses rested on an assumption that sequencing depth was roughly uniform across donors. Available immune exposure information was restricted to CMV serostatus only.

With regard to this clone: The antigen is not known.

CDR1 and CDR2 from the germline V gene are GTSNPN and SVGIG (reference sequence). CDR3 length: 14 amino acids. V lost 8 bases, J lost 0 bases, and 7 bases stayed unmatched. The TCR originated in a man aged 55 to 70 in good health and CMV-seronegative. The chain has TRBV30 and TRBJ1-3; 7 nucleotides match TRBD1. Sequencing used PBMCs. The DNA of the CDR3 is TGTGCCCGGGCAGGGGGAAACTCTGGAAACACCATATATTTT. Protein: CARAGGNSGNTIYF. Based on the CDR3 plus reference TRBV30 and TRBJ1-3, the full variable domain is SQTIHQWPATLVQPVGSPLSLECTVEGTSNPNLYWYRQAAGRGLQLLFYSVGIGQISSEVPQNLSASRPQDRQFILSSKKLLLSDSGFYLCARAGGNSGNTIYFGEGSWLTVV.